These 30 T cell receptor beta chains were all obtained from the same sample, sequenced in a study of OX40 agonist ivuxolimab in advanced cancers. Profiled with immunoSEQ multiplex PCR; TCRdb holds only in-frame clones, not every one. The table has about 84,000 clones, roughly 80% seen once; the top ten hold about 2.7%. Here the sequenced sample was CD4+ or CD8+ T cells sorted from blood, taken in a trial of the OX40 agonist ivuxolimab. The source is an adult with an advanced solid tumor such as melanoma, head and neck, liver or kidney cancer.

The chain joins TRBV7-2 to TRBJ2-7, with 10 nucleotides matching TRBD2. V was clipped by 4 bases and J by 5 bases; unmatched bases: 8. Germline CDR1 is SGHTA and CDR2 is FQGNSA. The CDR3 has 15 residues. Here the CDR3 DNA reads TGTGCCAGCAGCTCATATAGCGGGGGGCTAGACGAGCAGTACGTC. Translation: CASSSYSGGLDEQYV.

The chain combines TRBV11-3 with TRBJ2-2, with TRBD2 as a possible D gene (5 bases). This CDR3 has 14 amino acids. Germline V gene lookup returns CDR1 SGHNT and CDR2 YENEEA. V lost 3 bases to trimming and J lost 6 bases, with 11 bases between them. This CDR3 reads CASSFVAGSGELFF. CDR3 sequence (DNA): TGTGCCAGCAGCTTTGTGGCGGGCTCCGGGGAGCTGTTTTTT.

This clone appeared a few times. This chain joins TRBV2 and TRBJ1-5; the match to TRBD1 covers 7 bases. V gave up 7 bases and J gave up 0 bases; unmatched junction bases: 6. The CDR3 has 15 residues. CDR1 and CDR2 from the germline V gene are SNHLY and FYNNEI. This chain's CDR3 is CASKGGGHSNQPQHF. CDR3 nucleotides: TGTGCCAGCAAAGGGGGCGGCCATAGCAATCAGCCCCAGCATTTT.

There are a few counts of this clone. CDR3 coding DNA: TGTGCCAGCTCCCCCTCGGGGTCGAGCTCCTATAATTCACCCCTCCACTTT. Protein sequence: CASSPSGSSSYNSPLHF. The V call is TRBV18, the J call TRBJ1-6, with D uncertain. V dropped 6 bases and J dropped 0 bases, with 15 bases sitting between them. The CDR3 spans 17 residues. Per the germline V gene, CDR1 is KGHSH and CDR2 is LQKENI.

The chain is built from TRBV10-3 and TRBJ2-3; D gene ambiguous. This CDR3 comprises 11 residues. Germline-derived CDR1 and CDR2 are ENHRY and SYGVKD. V dropped 5 bases and J dropped 6 bases, with 6 bases sitting between them. The CDR3 is CAISSEDTQYF. For the CDR3, the DNA is TGTGCCATCAGTTCCGAGGATACGCAGTATTTT.

This chain joins TRBV10-1 and TRBJ2-3; D call uncertain. V lost 3 bases and J lost 2, with 3 bases in between. Germline assignment: CDR1 WNHNN and CDR2 SYGVQD (reference sequence). The CDR3 loop spans 12 amino acids. The CDR3 bases are TGCGCCAGCAGTGACAACACAGATACGCAGTATTTT. It encodes CASSDNTDTQYF.

This clone is a singleton in its sample. V is TRBV5-5 and J is TRBJ1-3, with D unclear. Germline CDR1 SGHKS, CDR2 YYEKEE (reference sequence). V lost 3 bases, J lost 0 bases, and 16 bases lay in between. The CDR3 has 17 amino acids. In DNA form, the CDR3 reads TGTGCCAGCAGCTCCCTCCGAGGAGGCTCCTCTGGAAACACCATATATTTT. It specifies CASSSLRGGSSGNTIYF.

The V call is TRBV27, the J call TRBJ1-4; 10 bases map to TRBD1. The CDR3 extends over 18 amino acids. Unmatched junction bases numbered 11, after V lost 5 bases and J lost 2 bases. CDR1 and CDR2 from the germline V gene are MNHEY and SMNVEV (reference sequence). DNA for the CDR3: TGTGCCAGCAGTACCAACCGGGACAGGGGTTGGACTAATGAAAAACTGTTTTTT. Residues: CASSTNRDRGWTNEKLFF.

V usage is TRBV4-2 and J usage is TRBJ1-1; D ambiguous. Germline V gene data show CDR1 as LGHNA and CDR2 as YNFKEQ. There are 13 residues in the CDR3. Trimming took 4 bases from V and 3 from J, leaving 9 bases between them. The CDR3 nucleotides read TGTGCCAGCAGCCTCTCAGAGGACACTGAAGCTTTCTTT. This codes for CASSLSEDTEAFF.

The rearrangement joins TRBV2 to TRBJ1-6, with 7 bases that match TRBD1. The V gene's germline CDR1 is SNHLY and CDR2 FYNNEI. J gave up 4 bases and V 3 bases, and 6 bases lay outside the gene matches. The CDR3 consists of 16 residues. CDR3 region: CASSDKGASYNSPLHF. The CDR3 nucleotides read TGTGCCAGCAGTGATAAGGGGGCGTCATATAATTCACCCCTCCACTTT.

About this clone: Relative to the germline gene, one junction end is altered; a read error may explain this. CDR3 amino acids: CAGRGRGNTEAFF. Written as DNA, the CDR3 is TGCGCCGGCAGGGGCAGGGGGAACACTGAAGCTTTCTTT. The chain joins TRBV10-2 to TRBJ1-1; possibly TRBD1 for D (6 bases). CDR1 and CDR2 from the germline V gene are WSHSY and SAAADI. The CDR3 is made up of 13 amino acids.

This clone appeared a few times. J is TRBJ1-2 and V is TRBV2; D is ambiguous. Germline V gene lookup returns CDR1 SNHLY and CDR2 FYNNEI. This CDR3 comprises 15 residues. Trimming pared 1 base from V and 4 bases from J, leaving 13 bases between. The CDR3 loop reads CASSEGTAFSYGYTF. In DNA form, the CDR3 reads TGTGCCAGCAGTGAAGGAACAGCCTTTAGCTATGGCTACACCTTC.

The V gene is TRBV10-3, the J gene TRBJ1-6; D remains unclear. Germline lookup yields CDR1 ENHRY and CDR2 SYGVKD. Trimming cost V 6 bases and J 3 bases, with 12 bases left between them. The CDR3 totals 15 residues. Written as DNA, the CDR3 is TGTGCCATCAGGGCCGAGACGGACTATAATTCACCCCTCCACTTT. Amino acid sequence: CAIRAETDYNSPLHF.

This clone was recorded only once. This chain uses TRBV5-1 with TRBJ1-2, with D maybe TRBD1 (6 bases). V lost 4 bases, J lost 4 bases, and 17 bases lay in between. This CDR3 contains 15 residues. From germline, CDR1 is SGHRS and CDR2 YFSETQ. The CDR3: CASSLGRGLGYGYTF. CDR3 DNA sequence: TGCGCCAGCAGCCTCGGACGGGGGCTGGGCTATGGCTACACCTTC.

This clone appeared once. The chain combines TRBV4-3 with TRBJ2-3; 8 bases are a match to TRBD1. The trim removed 0 bases at V and 3 bases at J, leaving 14 bases unmatched. The CDR3 has 19 amino acids. Germline V gives CDR1 LGHNA, CDR2 YSLEER. CDR3 in DNA: TGCGCCAGCAGCCAAGATTTACGGACAGGGTATGGTTCAACAGATACGCAGTATTTT. Translation gives CASSQDLRTGYGSTDTQYF.

In its sample, this clone was seen a few times. The chain links TRBV27 to TRBJ2-7; D is perhaps TRBD1 (6 bases). The CDR3 covers 14 residues. Germline V lookup: CDR1 MNHEY, CDR2 SMNVEV (reference sequence). V dropped 4 bases and J dropped 0 bases, with 10 bases sitting between them. The CDR3 here is CASSSEDSSYEQYF. CDR3 bases: TGTGCCAGCAGTTCGGAGGACAGCTCCTACGAGCAGTACTTC.

The chain carries TRBV7-3 and TRBJ2-3, with 10 bases lining up with TRBD2. V lost 5 bases to trimming and J lost 3 bases; unmatched junction nucleotides: 5. The CDR3 extends over 15 amino acids. Germline CDR1 and CDR2: SGHTA and FQGTGA. The CDR3 DNA reads as TGTGCCAGCAGCGCTTTAGCGGGGGGAACAGATACGCAGTATTTT. Amino acid sequence: CASSALAGGTDTQYF.

The chain combines TRBV4-3 with TRBJ2-3, with no clear D. The V gene's germline CDR1 is LGHNA and CDR2 YSLEER. The CDR3 spans 14 residues. V dropped 3 bases and J dropped 3 bases, with 10 bases sitting between them. The CDR3 DNA follows: TGCGCCAGCAGCCAGGACGCTAGGACAGATACGCAGTATTTT. Residues: CASSQDARTDTQYF.

On this clone: The junction does not match germline at one end; this may be a read error. The chain has TRBV2 and TRBJ2-2; unclear D gene. CDR3 length: 14 amino acids. Germline loops: CDR1 SNHLY, CDR2 FYNNEI. The DNA for the CDR3 is TGTGCCAGCAGTGAATGGGCCCCTACCGCGGAGCTGTTTTTT. The encoded protein is CASSEWAPTAELFF.

The gene calls are TRBV9 and TRBJ1-5, with TRBD1 identical over 8 bases. The V gene's germline CDR1 is SGDLS and CDR2 YYNGEE. V shed 4 bases and J 1 base; nucleotides not matched to a gene: 4. The CDR3 extends over 15 amino acids. The CDR3 spells CASSLQGGSNQPQHF. The CDR3 nucleotides are TGTGCCAGCAGCCTACAGGGGGGAAGCAATCAGCCCCAGCATTTT.

The chain carries TRBV7-3 and TRBJ1-4; TRBD1 aligns across 7 bases. CDR3 size: 17 residues. The junction had 9 bases not matched to a gene; V was cut back by 5 bases and J by 0 bases. Germline lookup yields CDR1 SGHTA and CDR2 FQGTGA. The DNA for the CDR3 is TGTGCCAGCAGCCAAAGGGACAGCCTTACAACTAATGAAAAACTGTTTTTT. This codes for CASSQRDSLTTNEKLFF.

The chain couples TRBV6-5 to TRBJ2-7, with TRBD1 identical over 8 bases. This CDR3 comprises 14 residues. Germline lookup yields CDR1 MNHEY and CDR2 SVGAGI. V gave up 4 bases and J gave up 2 bases; unmatched junction bases: 4. The CDR3 DNA is TGTGCCAGCAGTTCACGACAGGGGACCTACGAGCAGTACGTC. It specifies CASSSRQGTYEQYV.

This clone has a single count. V gene TRBV5-1 combines with J gene TRBJ2-1, with a tentative D call TRBD1 (6 bases). V was clipped by 8 bases and J by 0 bases, with 15 bases between them. Germline-derived CDR1 and CDR2 are SGHRS and YFSETQ. This CDR3 contains 15 residues. CDR3 nucleotide sequence: TGCGCCAGTGGCCCCACAGGGATCTCCTACAATGAGCAGTTCTTC. The encoded protein is CASGPTGISYNEQFF.

This chain links TRBV29-1 with TRBJ2-3; D unresolved. Trimming removed 4 bases at V and 4 bases at J, with 9 bases between. The length of the CDR3 is 12 residues. Germline CDR1 is SQVTM and CDR2 is ANQGSEA. CDR3 sequence (DNA): TGCAGCGTTGCCGATGGTGCAGATACGCAGTATTTT. This gives the protein CSVADGADTQYF.

CDR3 amino acids: CASSQIQSLSYNEQFF. The CDR3 bases are TGTGCCAGCAGCCAAATACAGTCCTTATCCTACAATGAGCAGTTCTTC. V and J are TRBV14 and TRBJ2-1; D is uncertain. V shed 2 bases and J shed 1 base, with 12 bases lying between them. Germline V gene lookup returns CDR1 SGHDN and CDR2 FVKESK. This CDR3 contains 16 residues. Supplemented by reference TRBV14 and TRBJ2-1, the full variable domain reads EAGVTQFPSHSVIEKGQTVTLRCDPISGHDNLYWYRRVMGKEIKFLLHFVKESKQDESGMPNNRFLAERTGGTYSTLKVQPAELEDSGVYFCASSQIQSLSYNEQFFGPGTRLTVL.

The table lists this clone with a count of one. CDR3 bases: TGCGCCAGCAGCCGCTTACAGGGAGGTCAGGATACGCAGTATTTT. Translated, it gives CASSRLQGGQDTQYF. This chain uses TRBV5-1 with TRBJ2-3; D possibly uses TRBD1 or TRBD2 (6 bases each). Trimming left V 4 bases short and J 6 bases short, with 18 bases between. Germline V CDR1 and CDR2: SGHRS, YFSETQ. There are 15 residues in the CDR3.

This chain uses TRBV11-2 with TRBJ1-6; 8 bases agree with TRBD1. Germline V gene lookup returns CDR1 SGHAT and CDR2 FQNNGV. Trimming cost V 3 bases and J 7 bases; bases outside gene matches: 5. This CDR3 is 15 amino acids long. The CDR3 nucleotides read TGTGCCAGCAGCTTTAGGACAGGGTCAAATTCACCCCTCCACTTT. This sequence encodes CASSFRTGSNSPLHF.

The gene calls are TRBV6-5 and TRBJ2-7; D is unresolved. The V gene lost 2 bases and the J gene lost 3 bases, with 14 bases spanning the gap. Per the germline V gene, CDR1 is MNHEY and CDR2 is SVGAGI. The length of the CDR3 is 15 residues. CDR3 amino acids: CASSYGPDGFYEQYV. CDR3 bases: TGTGCCAGCAGTTACGGTCCCGACGGCTTCTACGAGCAGTACGTC.

V usage is TRBV4-3 and J usage is TRBJ1-2, with TRBD1 identical over 7 bases. Losses at the gene ends were 0 bases for V and 4 bases for J; bases not matched to a gene: 5. Germline CDR1 reads LGHNA; CDR2 reads YSLEER. The CDR3 is made up of 15 amino acids. CDR3 sequence reads: CASSQEKGQIYGYTF. The CDR3 bases are TGCGCCAGCAGCCAAGAGAAGGGACAGATCTATGGCTACACCTTC.

This clone occurred once. The J gene is TRBJ1-4, the V gene TRBV6-1; D not resolved. V was shortened by 6 bases and J by 4 bases, with 12 bases between the two germline ends. Germline CDR1 reads MNHNS; CDR2 reads SASEGT. The CDR3 length is 14 residues. The CDR3: CASRVESYNEKLFF. For the CDR3, the DNA is TGTGCCAGCAGGGTCGAGAGCTATAATGAAAAACTGTTTTTT.